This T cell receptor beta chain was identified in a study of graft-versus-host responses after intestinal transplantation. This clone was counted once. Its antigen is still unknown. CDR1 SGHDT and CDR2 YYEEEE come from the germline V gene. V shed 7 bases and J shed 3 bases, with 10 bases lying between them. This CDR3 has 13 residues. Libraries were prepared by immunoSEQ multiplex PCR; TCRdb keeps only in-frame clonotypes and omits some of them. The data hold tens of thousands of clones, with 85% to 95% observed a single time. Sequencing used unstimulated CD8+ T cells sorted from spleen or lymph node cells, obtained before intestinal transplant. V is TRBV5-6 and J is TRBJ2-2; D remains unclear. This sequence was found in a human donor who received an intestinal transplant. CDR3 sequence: CASGPAHTGELFF. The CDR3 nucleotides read TGTGCCAGCGGGCCAGCTCACACCGGGGAGCTGTTTTTT.